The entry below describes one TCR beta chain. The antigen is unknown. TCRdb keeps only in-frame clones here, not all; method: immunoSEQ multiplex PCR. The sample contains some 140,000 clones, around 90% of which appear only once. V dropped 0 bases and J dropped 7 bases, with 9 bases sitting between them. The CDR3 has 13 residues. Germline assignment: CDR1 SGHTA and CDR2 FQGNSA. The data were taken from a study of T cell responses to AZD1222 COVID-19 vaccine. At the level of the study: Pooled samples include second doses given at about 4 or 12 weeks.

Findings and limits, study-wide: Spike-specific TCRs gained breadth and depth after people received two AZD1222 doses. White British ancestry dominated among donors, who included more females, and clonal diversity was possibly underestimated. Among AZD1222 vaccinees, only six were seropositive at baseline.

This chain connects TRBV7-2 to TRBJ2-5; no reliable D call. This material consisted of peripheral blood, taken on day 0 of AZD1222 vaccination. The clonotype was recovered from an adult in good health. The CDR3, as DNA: TGTGCCAGCAGCTTAGCGATGGCCGGGACCCAGTACTTC. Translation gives CASSLAMAGTQYF.